What follows describes a single TCR beta chain. The data derive from a study of identical twins. The germline V gene encodes CDR1 DFQATT and CDR2 SNEGSKA (reference sequence). The CDR3 contains 15 residues. J lost 3 bases, V lost 5 bases, and 8 bases had no gene match. TCRdb called the 5' RACE reads again in MiXCR, with one record for every CDR3 protein. This table holds about 330,000 distinct CDR3 sequences, 9% to 15% found once. This sample also belongs to another study, concerning yellow fever vaccine responses in identical twins.

The TCR comes from a woman between 18 and 29 years old in good health. Material for sequencing was CD8+ T cells sorted from blood. The rearrangement links TRBV20-1 to TRBJ2-1; 9 nucleotides align to TRBD2. CDR3 region: CSAQTRGGLYNEQFF. In DNA form, the CDR3 reads TGCAGTGCTCAGACGCGGGGGGGACTCTACAATGAGCAGTTCTTC.